These 3 T cell receptor beta chains share one sample of origin, sequenced in a study of graft-versus-host responses after intestinal transplantation. Method: immunoSEQ multiplex PCR; TCRdb's copy keeps in-frame clones and lacks some. The sample shows about 64,000 clones, approximately 91% of them seen only once. These TCRs are of unknown antigen specificity. The sample in question was unstimulated CD8+ T cells sorted from spleen or lymph node cells, obtained before transplant. The source of these receptors is a human donor who was the organ donor for an intestinal transplant.

With respect to this clone: At the DNA level, this CDR3 is encoded by other sequences in the same sample as well. The gene calls are TRBV19 and TRBJ2-4, with 11 bases identical to TRBD2. Unmatched junction bases numbered 5, after V lost 4 bases and J lost 6 bases. Per germline, CDR1 LNHDA and CDR2 SQIVND (reference sequence). This CDR3 has 15 residues. The CDR3 region has the DNA TGTGCCAGTAGTACCACGACTAGCGGGGCAAACATTCAGTACTTC. Its protein is CASSTTTSGANIQYF. The variable domain in full, with the rest retrieved from reference TRBV19 and TRBJ2-4, is DGGITQSPKYLFRKEGQNVTLSCEQNLNHDAMYWYRQDPGQGLRLIYYSQIVNDFQKGDIAEGYSVSREKKESFPLTVTSAQKNPTAFYLCASSTTTSGANIQYFGAGTRLSVL.

The chain combines TRBV27 with TRBJ1-2; D gene uncertain. This CDR3 has 13 amino acids. Looked up from germline, CDR1 is MNHEY and CDR2 is SMNVEV (reference sequence). Between the trimmed V and J ends, which lost 5 bases and 5 bases, there was a span of 12 bases. The CDR3 here is CASSPALLYGYTF. The CDR3 DNA reads as TGTGCCAGCAGTCCTGCGCTTCTTTATGGCTACACCTTC.

The chain has TRBV5-8 and TRBJ2-7; no firm D call. Trimming pared 7 bases from V and 2 bases from J, leaving 13 bases between. The CDR3 runs 13 residues. In germline, CDR1 is SGHTS, CDR2 YDEGEE. In nucleotides, the CDR3 is TGTGCCAGCCAAACCGAGCTCCCCTACGAGCAGTACTTC. The encoded protein is CASQTELPYEQYF.